This paragraph covers one T cell receptor (beta chain) sequence. This specimen comes from a study of blood T cell repertoires in COVID-19. For the study at large: Nucleic acid was either cDNA or gDNA, and it came from T cells, B-cell-depleted T cells, or PBMCs.

Those enrolled in Seattle joined during active infection and were followed longitudinally afterward. Original processing methods: By means of reference gene primer amplification, nucleated cell counts were estimated. Sequencing used immunoSEQ multiplex PCR; TCRdb keeps in-frame clones, though not all of them. V and J calls and clone size come straight from that table; D and trimming were deduced from the DNA. The profile shows about 82,000 clones, around four fifths of them singletons. The CDR3 spans 15 residues. Germline V lookup: CDR1 MNHNY, CDR2 SVGAGI (reference sequence). V lost 6 bases, J lost 8 bases, and 11 bases stayed unmatched.

Sequenced input: peripheral blood. The sequence derives from a man aged 60 to 69 with COVID-19, enrolled during active disease. The chain combines TRBV6-6 with TRBJ2-3; 10 bases align to TRBD2. The CDR3 DNA follows: TGTGCCAGCAGACCCGCAGCGGGAGGGCCGGGTACGCAGTATTTT. Amino acids: CASRPAAGGPGTQYF.